This is a list of T cell receptor beta chains from one sample in a study of regulatory T cells in long-lasting Graves disease. One entry per CDR3 protein results from TCRdb running MiXCR on the multiplex PCR reads. This table holds about 200,000 distinct CDR3 sequences, approximately 18% found once. The sample also formed part of further work on T cells in Graves' hyperthyroidism and ophthalmopathy.

This specimen consisted of peripheral blood mononuclear cells (PBMCs), obtained at new diagnosis, from a patient treated with antithyroid drugs. These receptors all stem from a young woman with Graves disease. CDR3s leave out the opening cysteine and the closing phenylalanine or tryptophan.

ASSRGTSGRGYT	12	TRBV11-2	TRBJ1-2
ASRKGGGSGNTIY	13	TRBV28	TRBJ1-3
ASRNPGDGETQY	12	TRBV5-5	TRBJ2-5
ASSSGWDEQF	10	TRBV7-6	TRBJ2-1
ASSATGGAVLPL	12	TRBV2	TRBJ2-1
ASRGSRGAAEQY	12	TRBV6-2/TRBV6-3	TRBJ2-7
ASSSGFTDTQY	11	TRBV27	TRBJ2-3
ATQGGGTSYEQY	12	TRBV28	TRBJ2-7
ASTGGAYNEQF	11	TRBV7-8	TRBJ2-1
SARASVAGGNEQF	13	TRBV20-1	TRBJ2-1
AWSVQGQGNQPQH	13	TRBV30	TRBJ1-5
ATRWTESTDTQY	12	TRBV6-2/TRBV6-3	TRBJ2-3
ASSGTGAEQY	10	TRBV2	TRBJ2-7
ASSYVGGGDTQY	12	TRBV5-6	TRBJ2-3
ASSEELYSNQPQH	13	TRBV2	TRBJ1-5
ASSRGQNEKLF	11	TRBV18	TRBJ1-4
ASSYSISGEQY	11	TRBV6-5	TRBJ2-7
SASAGNGYT	9	TRBV20-1	TRBJ1-2
ASSLGRDGYT	10	TRBV7-2	TRBJ1-2
ASTLRGGSGYGYT	13	TRBV28	TRBJ1-2
ASSVLGKQF	9	TRBV9	TRBJ2-1
ASSLSTGFQETQY	13	TRBV28	TRBJ2-5
ASSYGMDRAHSPLH	14	TRBV6-5	TRBJ1-6
ASSPRTGITDTQY	13	TRBV6-2/TRBV6-3	TRBJ2-3
ASSQVGGRSTEAF	13	TRBV4-1	TRBJ1-1
ASSVAGTVNSPLH	13	TRBV28	TRBJ1-6
ASSSPDRGPGYT	12	TRBV7-3	TRBJ1-2
ASSVGRNTEAF	11	TRBV13	TRBJ1-1
ASSGGVGTGREQY	13	TRBV6-1	TRBJ2-7
ASSPVEGRGYT	11	TRBV6-1	TRBJ1-2
ATSDAGKGQGNEKLF	15	TRBV24-1	TRBJ1-4
ASSAGTGGGNEQF	13	TRBV2	TRBJ2-1
AITPSGLAGAGELF	14	TRBV10-3	TRBJ2-2
ASSGQLLYNSPLH	13	TRBV28	TRBJ1-6
ASSPKGVSGNTIY	13	TRBV27	TRBJ1-3
AIKRGGNEQF	10	TRBV10-3	TRBJ2-1
ASRNRNLKDTIY	12	TRBV6-1	TRBJ1-3
ASSLAEAQGAENEQF	15	TRBV11-2	TRBJ2-1
SAAGTAITYEQY	12	TRBV20-1	TRBJ2-7
ASSLPRENTEAF	12	TRBV12-3/TRBV12-4	TRBJ1-1
ASSLEYRGPDTGELF	15	TRBV7-9	TRBJ2-2
ASSLVRIGTSGTDTQY	16	TRBV5-1	TRBJ2-3
ASRSHQGLPYGYT	13	TRBV6-1	TRBJ1-2
ASSVRDRINEKLF	13	TRBV7-9	TRBJ1-4
ATMNSRHEQF	10	TRBV28	TRBJ2-1
ASSSAGGTNTEAF	13	TRBV12-3/TRBV12-4	TRBJ1-1
SSWTPQATEAF	11	TRBV29-1	TRBJ1-1
ASRTGGYGYT	10	TRBV28	TRBJ1-2
ASSRSDDYEKLF	12	TRBV3-1	TRBJ1-4
ASSFDRAVGSPLH	13	TRBV5-1	TRBJ1-6
ASSLFTGSYNEQF	13	TRBV7-3	TRBJ2-1
ASSPYTEAF	9	TRBV7-8	TRBJ1-1
ASSQDGGTVGIQY	13	TRBV14	TRBJ2-4
ACSVLGGNQPHH	12	TRBV30	TRBJ1-5